These T cell receptor beta chains were read from a single sample in a study of OX40 agonist ivuxolimab in advanced cancers. Clones were read by immunoSEQ multiplex PCR, and TCRdb kept only the in-frame ones, dropping some. The top ten clones hold 12% of a sample with more than 50,000 clones, nearly 90% of them seen once. Here the sequenced sample was CD4+ or CD8+ T cells sorted from blood, taken in a trial of the OX40 agonist ivuxolimab. These receptors all stem from an adult with an advanced solid tumor such as melanoma, head and neck, liver or kidney cancer. The CDR3 runs from the conserved cysteine through the conserved F or W. Fields, in order: V gene, D gene, clone size, J gene, CDR3 protein, CDR3 DNA. The D gene is left open where the match is weak. A row's size may be missing; if present it is once, few, many or a size class.

>TRBV2|NA|once|TRBJ2-5
CASSEAAHQETQYF
TGTGCCAGCAGTGAGGCGGCCCACCAAGAGACCCAGTACTTC
>TRBV11-1|NA|NA|TRBJ1-1
CASSLSGEAFF
TGTGCCAGCAGCTTATCCGGTGAAGCTTTCTTT
>TRBV6-1|TRBD1|few|TRBJ2-1
CASTPGQGYNEQFF
TGTGCCAGCACGCCGGGACAGGGATACAATGAGCAGTTCTTC
>TRBV27|TRBD1|NA|TRBJ2-3
CASSLSQGALDTQYF
TGTGCCAGCAGTTTATCGCAGGGGGCACTAGATACGCAGTATTTT
>TRBV19|NA|NA|TRBJ2-1
CASSPPASYNEQFF
TGTGCCAGTAGTCCCCCGGCCTCCTACAATGAGCAGTTCTTC
>TRBV7-9|NA|NA|TRBJ2-2
CASSFRDGELFF
TGTGCCAGCAGCTTTCGGGACGGAGAGCTGTTTTTT
>TRBV11-2|NA|NA|TRBJ2-7
CASSWVHSYEQYF
TGTGCCAGCAGCTGGGTCCACTCCTACGAGCAGTACTTC
>TRBV10-3|NA|NA|TRBJ2-1
CAISEPQGSYNEQFF
TGTGCCATCAGTGAGCCACAGGGCTCTTACAATGAGCAGTTCTTC
>TRBV4-2|TRBD1|medium-sized|TRBJ1-3
CASSQGDRGNTIYF
TGTGCCAGCAGCCAAGGGGACAGGGGAAACACCATATATTTT
>TRBV7-2|NA|NA|TRBJ1-5
CASSWAGNQPQHF
TGTGCCAGCAGTTGGGCAGGGAATCAGCCCCAGCATTTT